This TCR beta chain originates from a study of TIL therapy for anti-PD-1-resistant metastatic lung cancer. Time point denoted: pre-treatment sample, taken before nivolumab and TIL therapy. The immunoSEQ assay was v3. The data were produced by immunoSEQ multiplex PCR, yet TCRdb's version contains in-frame clones alone and is incomplete. The sample shows roughly 20,000 clones, over 75% of them seen only once. This CDR3 contains 15 residues. The starting material was blood, obtained at baseline. The source is a person aged 30 to 80 with non-small cell lung cancer. This chain uses TRBV1 with TRBJ2-4; TRBD2, the table's D call, was not compared with the DNA. TRBV1 is a recognized pseudogene. This CDR3 reads CTSSQDQPKRDIQYF. DNA for the CDR3: TGCACCAGCAGCCAAGATCAACCAAAGAGGGACATTCAGTACTTC.